Listed here is a single T cell receptor (beta chain). TCRdb keeps only in-frame clones here, not all; method: immunoSEQ multiplex PCR. This table holds about 64,000 clones, around nine tenths found once. Looked up from germline, CDR1 is SGHTA and CDR2 is FQGNSA. The CDR3 totals 14 residues. J was trimmed by 9 bases and V by 6 bases; bases with no gene match: 4. This record belongs to a study of blood T cell repertoires in COVID-19. On the study more broadly: COVID-19 samples, acute and convalescent, were from the United States, Italy and Spain. Nucleic acid was either cDNA or gDNA, and it came from T cells, B-cell-depleted T cells, or PBMCs.

The material sequenced was peripheral blood. This receptor was obtained from a man aged 70-80 years with acute or convalescent COVID-19. The chain couples TRBV7-2 to TRBJ1-6; TRBD1 agrees at 11 bases. CDR3 nucleotides: TGTGCCAGCAGAGGACAGGGGGCCTCTTCACCCCTCCACTTT. It encodes CASRGQGASSPLHF.